Described below is a single T cell receptor (beta chain) sequence and its context. Building the TCR beta libraries relied on iRepertoire HTBI primers, and CDR3 regions underwent Arm-PCR. Authors' analysis steps: The samples yielded about 63 TRBV and approximately 15 TRBJ segments. TCRdb reanalysed the multiplex PCR reads using MiXCR and keeps one entry per CDR3 protein. TCRdb, not the original authors, processed these V and J calls. The sample carries fewer than 450,000 distinct CDR3 sequences, around 24% recorded once. The CDR3 extends over 17 amino acids. Germline V CDR1 and CDR2: LNHNV, YYDKDF (reference sequence). Trimming took 0 bases from V and 8 from J, leaving 19 bases between them. The data stem from a study of regulatory T cells in long-lasting Graves disease. Time point specified: persistent/refractory GD, antithyroid drugs over 5 years with positive TRAb. PBMC RNA served as the TCR library source. The authors drew approximately 8.1 milliliters of peripheral blood into EDTA tubes.

The chain combines TRBV15 with TRBJ2-2; possibly TRBD1 for D (5 bases). Sample: peripheral blood mononuclear cells (PBMCs), taken when the disease was refractory, from a patient treated with antithyroid drugs. The receptor was isolated from a female donor with Graves disease. As DNA, the CDR3 is TGTGCCACCAGCAGAGATCCGGCAGGGAAGGCCACTGGGGAGCTGTTTTTT. This encodes CATSRDPAGKATGELFF.